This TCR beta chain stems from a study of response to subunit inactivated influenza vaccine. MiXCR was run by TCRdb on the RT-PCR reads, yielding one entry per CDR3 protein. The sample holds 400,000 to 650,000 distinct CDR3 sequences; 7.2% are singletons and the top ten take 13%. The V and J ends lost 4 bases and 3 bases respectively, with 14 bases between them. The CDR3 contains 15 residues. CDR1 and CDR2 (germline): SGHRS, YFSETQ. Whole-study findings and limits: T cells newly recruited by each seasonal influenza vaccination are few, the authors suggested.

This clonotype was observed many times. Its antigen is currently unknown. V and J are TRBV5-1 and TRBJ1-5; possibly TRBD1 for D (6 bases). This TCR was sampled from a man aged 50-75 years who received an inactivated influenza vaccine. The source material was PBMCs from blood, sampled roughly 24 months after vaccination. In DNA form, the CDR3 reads TGCGCCAGCAGCACCTCAGGGGAGGCCAATCAGCCCCAGCATTTT. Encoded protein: CASSTSGEANQPQHF.